Listed here are 5 T cell receptor beta chains from one sample, sequenced in a study of OX40 agonist ivuxolimab in advanced cancers. Sequenced by immunoSEQ multiplex PCR; TCRdb stores in-frame clones only, minus some. This sample has tens of thousands of clones, with 81% found just once. The sequencing here drew on CD4+ or CD8+ T cells sorted from blood, taken in a trial of the OX40 agonist ivuxolimab. These TCRs come from an adult with an advanced solid tumor such as melanoma, head and neck, liver or kidney cancer.

The rearrangement uses TRBV10-3 and TRBJ2-7, with 8 bases fitting TRBD2. V was clipped by 8 bases and J by 5 bases; unmatched bases: 8. CDR1 and CDR2 (germline): ENHRY, SYGVKD. The CDR3 has 13 amino acids. The CDR3 loop is CAISGSGSNEQYF. CDR3 in DNA: TGTGCCATCTCCGGGAGCGGGAGCAACGAGCAGTACTTC.

The V call is TRBV5-4, the J call TRBJ2-7; 8 bases map to TRBD2. The length of the CDR3 is 15 residues. J gave up 2 bases and V 2 bases, and 6 bases lay outside the gene matches. Germline loops: CDR1 SGHNT, CDR2 YYREEE (reference sequence). The CDR3 bases are TGTGCCAGCAGCTTAGGGGGGGGACTAGCCTACGAGCAGTACTTC. It is translated as CASSLGGGLAYEQYF.

This sequence joins TRBV11-2 and TRBJ1-4; a weak D match, TRBD1 (5 bases). The CDR3 has 15 residues. V lost 3 bases and J lost 0, with 8 bases in between. Germline CDR1 reads SGHAT; CDR2 reads FQNNGV. The DNA for the CDR3 is TGTGCCAGCAGCTTGGACATCTCAACTAATGAAAAACTGTTTTTT. Its translation: CASSLDISTNEKLFF.

CDR3 bases: TGTGCCAGCAGCCATCACTCCGGGACAGGGGGCACTGGCTACACCTTC. It codes for CASSHHSGTGGTGYTF. The V gene is TRBV4-2, the J gene TRBJ1-2, with 12 bases matching TRBD1. The germline V gene encodes CDR1 LGHNA and CDR2 YNFKEQ. J lost 7 bases, V lost 3 bases, and 9 bases had no gene match. This CDR3 is built from 16 residues.

J is TRBJ1-1 and V is TRBV13; 9 bases fit TRBD1. The germline V gene encodes CDR1 PRHDT and CDR2 FYEKMQ (reference sequence). This CDR3 is 12 amino acids long. V gave up 6 bases and J gave up 6 bases; unmatched junction bases: 2. The CDR3 sequence is CASRGQGAEAFF. The CDR3 DNA follows: TGTGCCAGCAGGGGACAGGGTGCTGAAGCTTTCTTT.